These 3 T cell receptor beta chains were all obtained from the same sample, sequenced in a study of T cell repertoires in cytomegalovirus infection. Their recognized antigens are unknown. One entry per CDR3 protein results from TCRdb running MiXCR on the reads. The sample records approximately 260,000 distinct CDR3 sequences, under 25% being singletons. The sample consisted of cultured PBMCs, taken from culture after CMV antigen stimulation. These receptors originate from a human donor in good health (CMV status not recorded). Some clones in this sample may be carry-over from other donors' samples.

This chain connects TRBV12-3 or TRBV12-4 to TRBJ2-2; tentatively, D is TRBD1 (5 bases). CDR3 size: 15 residues. The V gene lost 8 bases and the J gene lost 6 bases, with 19 bases spanning the gap. CDR3: CASRLQAGPAGELFF. The CDR3 DNA follows: TGTGCCAGCCGCCTCCAGGCAGGGCCCGCCGGGGAGCTGTTTTTT.

There are many counts of this clonotype. The gene calls are TRBV27 and TRBJ2-7; D is perhaps TRBD2 (5 bases). The V end was cut by 0 bases, the J end by 3 bases, with 6 bases between. The CDR3 is 13 residues long. CDR1 MNHEY and CDR2 SMNVEV come from the germline V gene (reference sequence). CDR3 nucleotide sequence: TGTGCCAGCAGTTTATCAGGAGGCTACGAGCAGTACGTC. Translating gives CASSLSGGYEQYV.

The V call is TRBV4-1, the J call TRBJ2-1; weak D call: TRBD1 (6 bases). The CDR3 is made up of 16 amino acids. V was pared by 1 base and J by 3 bases, with 13 bases between. Germline V CDR1 and CDR2: MGHRA, YSYEKL. The DNA of the CDR3 is TGCGCCAGCAGCCAAGGGCTAGGGGGATTCTACAATGAGCAGTTCTTC. Translated, it gives CASSQGLGGFYNEQFF.